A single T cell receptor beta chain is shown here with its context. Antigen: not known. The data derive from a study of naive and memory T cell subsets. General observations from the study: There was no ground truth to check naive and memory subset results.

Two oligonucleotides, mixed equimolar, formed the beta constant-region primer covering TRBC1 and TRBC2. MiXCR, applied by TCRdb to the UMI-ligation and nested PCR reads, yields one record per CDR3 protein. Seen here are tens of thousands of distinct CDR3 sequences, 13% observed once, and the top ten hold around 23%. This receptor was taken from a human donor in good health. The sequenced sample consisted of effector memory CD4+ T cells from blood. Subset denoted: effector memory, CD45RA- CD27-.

The CDR3 loop is CAISDRSNYGYTF. The CDR3 nucleotides are TGTGCCATCAGTGACAGAAGTAACTATGGCTACACCTTC. This chain links TRBV10-3 with TRBJ1-2, with D unclear. With 3 bases removed from V and 1 base from J, the gap between germline ends came to 6 bases. This CDR3 contains 13 residues. Germline-derived CDR1 and CDR2 are ENHRY and SYGVKD.